Each of the 29 T cell receptor beta chains below was sequenced from the same sample in a study of T cell responses to AZD1222 COVID-19 vaccine. The data were produced by immunoSEQ multiplex PCR, yet TCRdb's version contains in-frame clones alone and is incomplete. The sample lists 85,000 to 130,000 clones, 80% to 90% occurring once. Here the sequenced sample was peripheral blood, taken on day 0 of AZD1222 vaccination. The receptors were sampled from an adult in good health.

The CDR3, as DNA: TGTGCCAGCAGCGACTGGGGAAGCACAGATACGCAGTATTTT. Protein product: CASSDWGSTDTQYF. V usage is TRBV11-2 and J usage is TRBJ2-3; no firm D call. V dropped 5 bases and J dropped 0 bases, with 9 bases sitting between them. The CDR3 length is 14 residues. Germline CDR1 reads SGHAT; CDR2 reads FQNNGV.

The J gene is TRBJ2-7, the V gene TRBV14; D assignment may be TRBD1 or TRBD2 (5 bases each). Germline CDR1 and CDR2: SGHDN and FVKESK. This CDR3 region has 14 residues. The V gene lost 4 bases and the J gene lost 4 bases, with 14 bases spanning the gap. Here the CDR3 DNA reads TGTGCCAGCAGCCTAGTGGGGCCGGGGTACGAGCAGTACTTC. Protein product: CASSLVGPGYEQYF.

The chain carries TRBV19 and TRBJ1-2, with 12 nucleotides matching TRBD1. The CDR3 length is 14 residues. Trimming cost V 10 bases and J 6 bases; bases outside gene matches: 9. From germline, CDR1 is LNHDA and CDR2 SQIVND (reference sequence). CDR3 residues: CAIRFGTGGNGYTF. CDR3 nucleotide sequence: TGTGCCATTCGCTTTGGGACAGGGGGCAATGGCTACACCTTC.

This clone has only a few counts. The sample has other DNA sequences that encode this CDR3 too. J is TRBJ1-5 and V is TRBV19; D is undetermined. CDR1 and CDR2 (germline): LNHDA, SQIVND (reference sequence). This CDR3 has 14 residues. Deletions cut 2 bases from V and 1 base from J, with 6 bases between. The CDR3 spells CASSISGSNQPQHF. CDR3 sequence (DNA): TGTGCCAGTAGTATATCAGGAAGCAATCAGCCCCAGCATTTT.

In DNA, the CDR3 is TGTGCCAGCAGCTTATCGGTCGGGAACACTGAAGCTTTCTTT. This gives the protein CASSLSVGNTEAFF. The V and J genes are TRBV11-2 and TRBJ1-1; D gene uncertain. V was shortened by 2 bases and J by 1 base, with 8 bases between the two germline ends. Germline lookup yields CDR1 SGHAT and CDR2 FQNNGV. This CDR3 is 14 amino acids long. Full variable domain (remainder filled in from reference TRBV11-2 and TRBJ1-1): EAGVAQSPRYKIIEKRQSVAFWCNPISGHATLYWYQQILGQGPKLLIQFQNNGVVDDSQLPKDRFSAERLKGVDSTLKIQPAKLEDSAVYLCASSLSVGNTEAFFGQGTRLTVV.

The rearrangement joins TRBV18 to TRBJ1-2, with 8 bases lining up with TRBD1. Germline CDR1 is KGHSH and CDR2 is LQKENI. The CDR3 has 14 amino acids. Trimming cost V 3 bases and J 7 bases; bases outside gene matches: 7. CDR3 region: CASSPGQGVTGYTF. Here the CDR3 DNA reads TGTGCCAGCTCACCCGGACAGGGAGTAACTGGCTACACCTTC.

This chain joins TRBV29-1 and TRBJ2-7; D ambiguous. This CDR3 is 12 amino acids long. V gave up 3 bases and J gave up 6 bases, with 12 bases separating them. Germline V gene lookup returns CDR1 SQVTM and CDR2 ANQGSEA. The DNA for the CDR3 is TGCAGCGTTGACAGTAAAGGCGTCGAGCAGTACTTC. Translating it yields CSVDSKGVEQYF.

V gene TRBV7-6 combines with J gene TRBJ1-1; 10 bases are shared with TRBD1. Germline loops: CDR1 SGHVS, CDR2 FNYEAQ. The junction had 10 bases not matched to a gene; V was cut back by 5 bases and J by 4 bases. The CDR3 extends over 16 amino acids. This chain's CDR3 is CASSPGTGDGSTEAFF. CDR3 nucleotides: TGTGCCAGCAGCCCGGGGACAGGGGATGGTAGCACTGAAGCTTTCTTT.

This clone was observed once. CDR3 sequence reads: CASSQDRLAGSYNEQFF. The CDR3 nucleotides are TGTGCCAGCAGCCAAGATAGGCTAGCGGGGTCCTACAATGAGCAGTTCTTC. The chain has TRBV3-1 (or the pseudogene TRBV3-2) and TRBJ2-1; 9 bases line up with TRBD2. Looked up from germline, CDR1 is LGHDT and CDR2 is YNNKEL (reference sequence). This CDR3 has 17 amino acids. V lost 0 bases and J lost 1; bases outside the gene matches: 4.

Concerning this clone itself: The junction shows a germline mismatch at one end, possibly a read error. J is TRBJ1-2 and V is TRBV4-3, with D uncertain. The CDR3 runs to 15 residues. Germline CDR1 reads LGHNA; CDR2 reads YSLEER. The chain's CDR3 is CASSQDRGHNYGYTF. The CDR3 DNA is TGCGCCAGCAGCCAAGATCGAGGGCATAACTATGGTTACACCTTC.

The gene calls are TRBV19 and TRBJ2-7; TRBD2 might be the D (5 bases). The CDR3 loop spans 13 amino acids. Germline V CDR1 and CDR2: LNHDA, SQIVND (reference sequence). V dropped 4 bases and J dropped 8 bases, with 15 bases sitting between them. Written as DNA, the CDR3 is TGTGCCAGTAGTAATGAGGGCACTGTAAAGCAGTACTTC. It specifies CASSNEGTVKQYF. The complete variable domain, with remaining parts taken from reference TRBV19 and TRBJ2-7, reads DGGITQSPKYLFRKEGQNVTLSCEQNLNHDAMYWYRQDPGQGLRLIYYSQIVNDFQKGDIAEGYSVSREKKESFPLTVTSAQKNPTAFYLCASSNEGTVKQYFGPGTRLTVT.

The chain has TRBV19 and TRBJ2-7; D unclear. Trimming pared 4 bases from V and 4 bases from J, leaving 14 bases between. The CDR3 spans 14 residues. Germline-derived CDR1 and CDR2 are LNHDA and SQIVND (reference sequence). CDR3 nucleotides: TGTGCCAGTAGTACATACGCGACAAGTTACGAGCAGTACTTC. The encoded protein is CASSTYATSYEQYF.

The V call is TRBV7-2, the J call TRBJ1-6; D is unresolved. The CDR3 totals 14 residues. The germline CDR1 and CDR2 sequences are SGHTA and FQGNSA. Trimming removed 5 bases at V and 5 bases at J, with 10 bases between. CDR3 region: CASSPGLNNSPLHF. As DNA, the CDR3 is TGTGCCAGCAGCCCCGGTCTTAATAATTCACCCCTCCACTTT.

The table lists this clone with a count of one. The chain carries TRBV6-5 and TRBJ2-7, with 8 bases fitting TRBD2. Trimming at V came to 6 bases and at J to 2 bases, leaving 6 bases not matched to a gene. Germline V gives CDR1 MNHEY, CDR2 SVGAGI. The CDR3 has 14 residues. The CDR3 region is CASSPAGDTYEQYF. CDR3 DNA sequence: TGTGCCAGCAGCCCAGCGGGGGACACCTACGAGCAGTACTTC.

The chain is built from TRBV5-1 and TRBJ2-3; 8 nucleotides agree with TRBD2. The trim removed 4 bases at V and 14 bases at J, leaving 21 bases unmatched. This CDR3 is 16 amino acids long. In germline, CDR1 is SGHRS, CDR2 YFSETQ. CDR3 bases: TGCGCCAGCAGCCTGGAAAGCGGGAGTTACCTGGGGGGTCTGTATTTT. It is translated as CASSLESGSYLGGLYF.

The J gene is TRBJ2-1, the V gene TRBV2; D unclear. Looked up from germline, CDR1 is SNHLY and CDR2 is FYNNEI. V lost 4 bases to trimming and J lost 6 bases, with 7 bases between them. The CDR3 has 12 amino acids. CDR3 DNA sequence: TGTGCCAGCAGTGGTGATTCCAATGAGCAGTTCTTC. Protein: CASSGDSNEQFF.

This chain uses TRBV2 with TRBJ1-1; D ambiguous. V was shortened by 6 bases and J by 5 bases, with 10 bases between the two germline ends. This CDR3 is built from 12 residues. Per the germline V gene, CDR1 is SNHLY and CDR2 is FYNNEI. The CDR3 sequence: CASSLTVTEAFF. CDR3 in DNA: TGTGCCAGCAGCTTAACAGTGACTGAAGCTTTCTTT.

The chain recombines TRBV7-9 with TRBJ2-2; 8 nucleotides match TRBD1. The CDR3 is 15 residues long. CDR1 and CDR2 (germline): SEHNR, FQNEAQ (reference sequence). V was pared by 5 bases and J by 1 base, with 3 bases of the junction left unmatched. The CDR3 DNA reads as TGTGCCAGCAGCACCGGACAGGGGAACACCGGGGAGCTGTTTTTT. This codes for CASSTGQGNTGELFF. Variable domain in full (rest from reference TRBV7-9 and TRBJ2-2): DTGVSQNPRHKITKRGQNVTFRCDPISEHNRLYWYRQTLGQGPEFLTYFQNEAQLEKSRLLSDRFSAERPKGSFSTLEIQRTEQGDSAMYLCASSTGQGNTGELFFGEGSRLTVL.

In nucleotides, the CDR3 is TGTGCCAGCAGCCCCCCGGGTAGCGGGACACCTTATTTT. Protein sequence: CASSPPGSGTPYF. The chain carries TRBV3-1 (or the pseudogene TRBV3-2) and TRBJ2-3, with TRBD2 identical over 8 bases. Per germline, CDR1 LGHDT and CDR2 YNNKEL (reference sequence). This CDR3 is built from 13 residues. V lost 4 bases and J lost 15; bases outside the gene matches: 12.

The chain has TRBV18 and TRBJ1-2; D might be TRBD1 (6 bases). This CDR3 comprises 13 residues. The germline V gene encodes CDR1 KGHSH and CDR2 LQKENI. Between the trimmed V and J ends, which lost 3 bases and 6 bases, there was a span of 11 bases. As DNA, the CDR3 is TGTGCCAGCTCACCCGACAGGTCCCATGGCTACACCTTC. Encoded protein: CASSPDRSHGYTF.

This chain connects TRBV6-5 to TRBJ2-2; either TRBD1 or TRBD2 may fit D (5 bases each). Germline CDR1 and CDR2: MNHEY and SVGAGI. V dropped 6 bases and J dropped 6 bases, with 14 bases sitting between them. CDR3 size: 14 residues. The DNA of the CDR3 is TGTGCCAGCAGGACGAGGGGATCCCCCGGGGAGCTGTTTTTT. Its translation is CASRTRGSPGELFF.

The chain links TRBV11-2 to TRBJ2-5, with 7 bases matching TRBD2. J gave up 1 base and V 5 bases, and 4 bases lay outside the gene matches. The CDR3 length is 14 residues. Germline CDR1 and CDR2: SGHAT and FQNNGV. CDR3: CASSQKRGQETQYF. In nucleotides, the CDR3 is TGTGCCAGCAGCCAAAAGCGGGGCCAAGAGACCCAGTACTTC.

The J gene is TRBJ2-7, the V gene TRBV28, with 16 bases fitting TRBD2. Germline loops: CDR1 MDHEN, CDR2 SYDVKM. V shed 5 bases, J shed 2 bases, and the junction held 6 bases outside the gene matches. The CDR3 is 17 amino acids. CDR3 nucleotide sequence: TGTGCCAGCAGTCCGGGACTAGCGGGAGGGGACGCCTACGAGCAGTACTTC. This sequence encodes CASSPGLAGGDAYEQYF.

The gene calls are TRBV19 and TRBJ2-5; TRBD2 aligns across 15 bases. Germline V lookup: CDR1 LNHDA, CDR2 SQIVND (reference sequence). J gave up 1 base and V 5 bases, and 8 bases lay outside the gene matches. This CDR3 region has 18 residues. The CDR3 nucleotides are TGTGCCAGTAGTCCTGACGCGGGACTAGCGGGGGGCCAAGAGACCCAGTACTTC. Amino acid sequence: CASSPDAGLAGGQETQYF.

This sequence joins TRBV28 and TRBJ2-5; TRBD2 is a possible D gene (7 bases). Germline CDR1 MDHEN, CDR2 SYDVKM. The V and J ends lost 5 bases and 3 bases respectively, with 16 bases between them. The CDR3 contains 15 residues. This chain's CDR3 is CASSEGGRREETQYF. CDR3 DNA: TGTGCCAGCAGTGAGGGGGGGCGCAGGGAAGAGACCCAGTACTTC.

The chain joins TRBV15 to TRBJ1-5; D not resolved. Germline V lookup: CDR1 LNHNV, CDR2 YYDKDF (reference sequence). Deletions cut 0 bases from V and 10 bases from J, with 13 bases between. CDR3 length: 14 amino acids. CDR3 sequence: CATSRDAGGSPQHF. For the CDR3, the DNA is TGTGCCACCAGCAGAGATGCGGGAGGGAGTCCCCAGCATTTT.

V is TRBV5-4 and J is TRBJ2-3; D uncertain. V shed 4 bases and J shed 0 bases, with 15 bases lying between them. Germline-derived CDR1 and CDR2 are SGHNT and YYREEE (reference sequence). This CDR3 region has 16 residues. CDR3 residues: CASSQRLRLSTDTQYF. The CDR3 DNA reads TGTGCCAGCAGCCAGAGACTTCGACTTAGCACAGATACGCAGTATTTT.

The chain's CDR3 is CASSLVSDFYEQYF. Here the CDR3 DNA reads TGTGCCAGCAGCTTAGTAAGCGACTTCTACGAGCAGTACTTC. This chain joins TRBV7-9 and TRBJ2-7, with D unresolved. Germline V gives CDR1 SEHNR, CDR2 FQNEAQ (reference sequence). Trimming shortened V by 1 base and J by 3 bases, and 10 bases separated the two germline ends. The CDR3 spans 14 residues. Combining the CDR3 with reference TRBV7-9 and TRBJ2-7 gives the whole variable domain DTGVSQNPRHKITKRGQNVTFRCDPISEHNRLYWYRQTLGQGPEFLTYFQNEAQLEKSRLLSDRFSAERPKGSFSTLEIQRTEQGDSAMYLCASSLVSDFYEQYFGPGTRLTVT.

The rearrangement links TRBV7-6 to TRBJ2-1; 8 nucleotides line up with TRBD2. This CDR3 spans 17 amino acids. After removal of 2 bases from V and 5 bases from J, the junction contained 11 bases not matched to a gene. The germline gives CDR1 SGHVS, CDR2 FNYEAQ. The CDR3 region has the DNA TGTGCCAGCAGCTTATTGGGAAGCGGGGGTAGGGACAATGAGCAGTTCTTC. It specifies CASSLLGSGGRDNEQFF.